This T cell receptor beta chain was sequenced during a study of cytomegalovirus exposure and HLA in healthy donors. Study-wide background: The use of the same platform for the roughly 130 validation repertoires and the roughly 700 first-cohort repertoires was reported by a later analysis. Study-wide results and limits: Associated with cytomegalovirus, according to the listing, were 150 to 200 TCR beta chains. In vitro data verified a few CMV-associated chains as specific for CMV antigens.

Some clones are missing from TCRdb's copy, which holds only in-frame ones; the method was immunoSEQ multiplex PCR. The table has under 250,000 clones, about 81% seen once. The CDR3 has 14 amino acids. The V end lost 7 bases, the J end lost 0 bases, and 12 bases lay between the germline ends. The germline gives CDR1 MDHEN, CDR2 SYDVKM. As concerns this clone: The antigen remains undetermined.

The genes are TRBV28 and TRBJ1-1, with a tentative D call TRBD1 (6 bases). What was sequenced was PBMCs. The TCR comes from a woman aged 30 to 39 in good health and CMV-seronegative. CDR3 nucleotide sequence: TGTGCCAGCATTGAACAGGGTCTGAACACTGAAGCTTTCTTT. It yields the protein CASIEQGLNTEAFF.